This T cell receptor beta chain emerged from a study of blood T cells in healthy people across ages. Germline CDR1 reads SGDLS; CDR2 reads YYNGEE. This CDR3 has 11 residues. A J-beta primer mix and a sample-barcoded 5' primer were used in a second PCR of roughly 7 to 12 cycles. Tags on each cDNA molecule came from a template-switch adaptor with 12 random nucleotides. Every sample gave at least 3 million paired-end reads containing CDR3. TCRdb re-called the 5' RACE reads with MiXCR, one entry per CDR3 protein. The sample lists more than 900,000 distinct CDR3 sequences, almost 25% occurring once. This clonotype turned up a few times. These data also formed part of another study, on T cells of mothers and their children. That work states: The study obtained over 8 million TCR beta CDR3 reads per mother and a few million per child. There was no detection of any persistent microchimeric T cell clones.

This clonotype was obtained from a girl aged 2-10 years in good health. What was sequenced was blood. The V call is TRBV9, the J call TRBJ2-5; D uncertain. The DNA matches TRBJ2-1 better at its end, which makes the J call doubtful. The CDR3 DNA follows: TGTGCCAGCAGCGTCGAAAATGAGCAGTTCTTC. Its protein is CASSVENEQFF.